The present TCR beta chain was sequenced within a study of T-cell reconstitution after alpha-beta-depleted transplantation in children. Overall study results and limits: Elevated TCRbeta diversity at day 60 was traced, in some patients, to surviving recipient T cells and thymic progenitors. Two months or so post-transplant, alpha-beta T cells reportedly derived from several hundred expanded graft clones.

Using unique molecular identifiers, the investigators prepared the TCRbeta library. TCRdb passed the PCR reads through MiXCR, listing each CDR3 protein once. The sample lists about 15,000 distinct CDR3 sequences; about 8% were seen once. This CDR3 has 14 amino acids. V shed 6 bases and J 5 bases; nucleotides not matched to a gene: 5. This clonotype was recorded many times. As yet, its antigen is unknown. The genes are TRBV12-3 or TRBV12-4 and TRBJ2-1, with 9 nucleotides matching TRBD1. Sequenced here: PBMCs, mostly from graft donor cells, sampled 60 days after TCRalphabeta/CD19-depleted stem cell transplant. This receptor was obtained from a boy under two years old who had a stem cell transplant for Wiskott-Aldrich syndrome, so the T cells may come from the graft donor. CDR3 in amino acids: CASSRTGADNEQFF. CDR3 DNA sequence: TGTGCCAGCAGCCGGACAGGGGCCGACAATGAGCAGTTCTTC.